Each of the 27 T cell receptor beta chains below was sequenced from the same sample in a study of blood T cell repertoires in COVID-19. Some clones are missing from TCRdb's copy, which holds only in-frame ones; the method was immunoSEQ multiplex PCR. The table shows around 300,000 clones, with approximately 88% occurring only once. What was sequenced was peripheral blood. The receptors were gathered from a middle-aged woman who had recovered from COVID-19.

The rearrangement uses TRBV27 and TRBJ2-2; possible D gene TRBD1, 6 bases. V was trimmed by 3 bases and J by 2 bases, leaving 13 bases between them. The CDR3 extends over 16 amino acids. Germline values: CDR1 MNHEY, CDR2 SMNVEV (reference sequence). CDR3 in DNA: TGTGCCAGCAGTTTCCTGGGACAAATAAACACCGGGGAGCTGTTTTTT. It yields the protein CASSFLGQINTGELFF.

This clone has a handful of counts. The rearrangement links TRBV5-1 to TRBJ2-7; 7 positions agree with TRBD2. The V and J ends lost 6 bases and 6 bases, in that order; junction bases with no gene match: 18. CDR1 SGHRS and CDR2 YFSETQ come from the germline V gene. The CDR3 is made up of 16 amino acids. In nucleotides, the CDR3 is TGCGCCAGCACCCCAAGCATCGAGCGGGATGTGAGCGAGCAGTACTTC. Translated, it gives CASTPSIERDVSEQYF.

The rearrangement uses TRBV11-2 and TRBJ2-7; D is undetermined. The CDR3 is made up of 16 amino acids. V was trimmed by 1 base and J by 3 bases, leaving 16 bases between them. Germline CDR1 and CDR2: SGHAT and FQNNGV. The CDR3 nucleotides read TGTGCCAGCAGCTTAGCGTTGGATGCGCGGATCTACGAGCAGTACTTC. Its protein is CASSLALDARIYEQYF.

The chain joins TRBV3-1 (or the pseudogene TRBV3-2) to TRBJ1-4; 8 bases fit TRBD1. The CDR3 has 13 amino acids. J lost 14 bases, V lost 4 bases, and 9 bases had no gene match. Germline-derived CDR1 and CDR2 are LGHDT and YNNKEL (reference sequence). DNA for the CDR3: TGTGCCAGCAGCCGGGCAGGGGGCGAAAGTCTGTTTTTT. Protein product: CASSRAGGESLFF.

The chain couples TRBV28 to TRBJ2-5, with 15 bases that match TRBD2. Trimming cost V 5 bases and J 5 bases; bases outside gene matches: 6. Germline V gives CDR1 MDHEN, CDR2 SYDVKM. The CDR3 covers 16 residues. Here the CDR3 DNA reads TGTGCCAGCAGTCCAGGGACTAGCGGGAGGCGGGAGACCCAGTACTTC. Its translation is CASSPGTSGRRETQYF.

The chain has TRBV7-6 and TRBJ2-3; 8 bases map to TRBD2. The CDR3 loop spans 18 amino acids. CDR1 is SGHVS and CDR2 is FNYEAQ in the germline V gene. Unmatched junction bases numbered 10, after V lost 2 bases and J lost 0 bases. CDR3 sequence (DNA): TGTGCCAGCAGCTTAAGGGCTGGGGCGGGAGGAAGCACAGATACGCAGTATTTT. Translating gives CASSLRAGAGGSTDTQYF.

The chain recombines TRBV18 with TRBJ1-2, with TRBD1 matching 7 bases. The CDR3 consists of 12 residues. The junction had 6 bases not matched to a gene; V was cut back by 3 bases and J by 11 bases. Germline CDR1 reads KGHSH; CDR2 reads LQKENI. The CDR3 region has the DNA TGTGCCAGCTCACCGATGACAGGGACGTACACCTTC. This encodes CASSPMTGTYTF.

V usage is TRBV30 and J usage is TRBJ1-6, with 9 positions matching TRBD1. This CDR3 has 15 amino acids. The germline V gene has CDR1 GTSNPN and CDR2 SVGIG (reference sequence). J was trimmed by 11 bases and V by 2 bases; bases with no gene match: 10. The CDR3 DNA is TGTGCCTGGAGTCTACCGGGACAGGGAGTTACACCCCTCCACTTT. Translation: CAWSLPGQGVTPLHF.

The V and J genes are TRBV4-1 and TRBJ1-4; D ambiguous. Trimming pared 2 bases from V and 3 bases from J, leaving 10 bases between. CDR3 length: 15 amino acids. Germline-derived CDR1 and CDR2 are MGHRA and YSYEKL. The CDR3 DNA reads as TGCGCCAGCAGCCAACAGGTTTGGTCTAATGAAAAACTGTTTTTT. It codes for CASSQQVWSNEKLFF.

The chain joins TRBV19 to TRBJ2-3, with a weak D call TRBD1 (5 bases). CDR3 size: 16 residues. Germline V gene sequence: CDR1 LNHDA, CDR2 SQIVND (reference sequence). Trimming cost V 3 bases and J 2 bases, with 15 bases left between them. The CDR3 reads CASSMGLAVITDTQYF. The CDR3 DNA sequence: TGTGCCAGTAGTATGGGGCTTGCGGTCATCACAGATACGCAGTATTTT. The full variable domain, with the rest looked up from reference TRBV19 and TRBJ2-3, is DGGITQSPKYLFRKEGQNVTLSCEQNLNHDAMYWYRQDPGQGLRLIYYSQIVNDFQKGDIAEGYSVSREKKESFPLTVTSAQKNPTAFYLCASSMGLAVITDTQYFGPGTRLTVL.

The rearrangement uses TRBV28 and TRBJ2-3; D perhaps matches TRBD2 (5 bases). The CDR3 spans 15 residues. Germline V gene sequence: CDR1 MDHEN, CDR2 SYDVKM. V dropped 6 bases and J dropped 0 bases, with 13 bases sitting between them. CDR3 DNA: TGTGCCAGCAGGGGAGAGGGAGCTAGCACAGATACGCAGTATTTT. This codes for CASRGEGASTDTQYF.

J is TRBJ1-3 and V is TRBV7-7; D gene unclear. Trimming took 7 bases from V and 9 from J, leaving 19 bases between them. Germline loops: CDR1 SSHAT, CDR2 FNYEAQ (reference sequence). CDR3 length: 14 amino acids. CDR3 sequence: CASITPDGSGTIYF. For the CDR3, the DNA is TGTGCCAGCATTACCCCCGACGGGTCGGGCACCATATATTTT.

J is TRBJ1-1 and V is TRBV6-1, with D possibly being TRBD1 (5 bases). This CDR3 is 15 amino acids long. Germline V gene data show CDR1 as MNHNS and CDR2 as SASEGT. V lost 3 bases to trimming and J lost 1 base, with 12 bases between them. CDR3 coding DNA: TGTGCCAGCAGTGAGATTATAGGGGCGAACACTGAAGCTTTCTTT. It yields the protein CASSEIIGANTEAFF.

The V and J genes are TRBV6-5 and TRBJ1-1, with 7 bases fitting TRBD1. The CDR3 extends over 13 amino acids. Per germline, CDR1 MNHEY and CDR2 SVGAGI. The trim removed 6 bases at V and 8 bases at J, leaving 9 bases unmatched. The CDR3 DNA follows: TGTGCCAGCAGCCTACAACCGGGACAGGAAGCTTTCTTT. It is translated as CASSLQPGQEAFF.

The J gene is TRBJ2-4, the V gene TRBV6-5; no definite D call. Germline CDR1 is MNHEY and CDR2 is SVGAGI. The CDR3 has 14 residues. V lost 0 bases to trimming and J lost 5 bases, with 8 bases between them. The CDR3 loop reads CASSYSGRENIQYF. For the CDR3, the DNA is TGTGCCAGCAGTTACTCGGGCAGAGAAAACATTCAGTACTTC.

This sequence joins TRBV11-2 and TRBJ2-1, with TRBD2 identical over 9 bases. The ends lost 1 base at V and 8 bases at J; junction bases unmatched: 6. The CDR3 sequence is 15 residues long. Germline V lookup: CDR1 SGHAT, CDR2 FQNNGV. The CDR3 loop reads CASSLAAGGLHEQFF. CDR3 DNA sequence: TGTGCCAGCAGCTTAGCTGCGGGAGGGTTGCATGAGCAGTTCTTC.

The chain joins TRBV7-9 to TRBJ2-1; 12 nucleotides agree with TRBD2. Germline CDR1 reads SEHNR; CDR2 reads FQNEAQ (reference sequence). The V and J ends lost 5 bases and 6 bases, in that order; junction bases with no gene match: 17. This CDR3 is built from 19 residues. Here the CDR3 DNA reads TGTGCCAGCAGCCCAAGCTGGACTAGCGGGATAGATTATGGCAATGAGCAGTTCTTC. Protein: CASSPSWTSGIDYGNEQFF.

This chain connects TRBV12-5 to TRBJ1-1; D perhaps matches TRBD1 (6 bases). V was pared by 6 bases and J by 4 bases, with 12 bases between. The CDR3 contains 13 residues. From germline, CDR1 is LGHNT and CDR2 FRNRAP. CDR3 sequence (DNA): TGTGCTAGTGGCCTCACAGGGAGCACTGAAGCTTTCTTT. The encoded protein is CASGLTGSTEAFF.

This chain joins TRBV19 and TRBJ2-1; D unclear. Germline V gene lookup returns CDR1 LNHDA and CDR2 SQIVND (reference sequence). V lost 6 bases and J 9 bases, leaving 15 bases between the germline ends. The CDR3 contains 13 residues. The CDR3, as DNA: TGTGCCAGTAGCCCCCCATGGGCAGGTGAGCAGTTCTTC. This encodes CASSPPWAGEQFF.

This chain links TRBV7-9 with TRBJ2-5, with D possibly being TRBD2 (5 bases). The CDR3 length is 13 residues. Germline CDR1 and CDR2: SEHNR and FQNEAQ (reference sequence). V lost 0 bases and J 5 bases, leaving 7 bases between the germline ends. As DNA, the CDR3 is TGTGCCAGCAGCTTAGCTACGGGGGAGACCCAGTACTTC. Amino acid sequence: CASSLATGETQYF.

The chain joins TRBV19 to TRBJ2-3; D may be TRBD2 (7 bases). Trimming stripped 6 bases from V and 4 bases from J, with 14 bases between. CDR3 length equals 14 residues. Germline V gives CDR1 LNHDA, CDR2 SQIVND (reference sequence). CDR3 residues: CASRSEGGSDTQYF. CDR3 nucleotide sequence: TGTGCCAGTAGATCCGAGGGGGGGTCAGATACGCAGTATTTT.

The J gene is TRBJ2-3, the V gene TRBV6-5, with no clear D. CDR3 length: 10 residues. The germline CDR1 and CDR2 sequences are MNHEY and SVGAGI. Trimming cost V 8 bases and J 4 bases, with 4 bases left between them. CDR3 in DNA: TGTGCCAGCGCAGCAGATACGCAGTATTTT. Translated: CASAADTQYF.

The CDR3 loop reads CASSVAISSGRALGYNEQFF. The CDR3 DNA reads as TGTGCCAGCAGCGTAGCTATCTCTAGCGGGAGGGCCTTGGGGTACAATGAGCAGTTCTTC. The genes are TRBV9 and TRBJ2-1, with 12 bases fitting TRBD2. Germline CDR1 and CDR2: SGDLS and YYNGEE. This CDR3 is built from 20 residues. V lost 0 bases, J lost 4 bases, and 14 bases stayed unmatched.

The rearrangement uses TRBV7-8 and TRBJ2-2; D is unclear. With 10 bases removed from V and 1 base from J, the gap between germline ends came to 10 bases. Germline CDR1 SGHVS, CDR2 FQNEAQ. The CDR3 has 13 amino acids. The CDR3: CAITPGNTGELFF. The CDR3 DNA reads as TGTGCCATAACCCCAGGGAACACCGGGGAGCTGTTTTTT.

This chain links TRBV25-1 with TRBJ1-1, with a possible D match to TRBD1 (5 bases). Looked up from germline, CDR1 is MGHDK and CDR2 is SYGVNS. V was trimmed by 3 bases and J by 1 base, leaving 12 bases between them. There are 15 residues in the CDR3. The CDR3 nucleotides are TGTGCCAGCAGTGACCGCGGACAAACGAACACTGAAGCTTTCTTT. It yields the protein CASSDRGQTNTEAFF.

The V gene is TRBV27, the J gene TRBJ1-5; no clear D. Trimming took 0 bases from V and 6 from J, leaving 18 bases between them. The CDR3 has 17 residues. Germline V lookup: CDR1 MNHEY, CDR2 SMNVEV (reference sequence). This chain's CDR3 is CASSLSYQVLGSQPQHF. In DNA form, the CDR3 reads TGTGCCAGCAGTTTATCATACCAGGTGCTGGGTAGTCAGCCCCAGCATTTT.

This chain connects TRBV5-8 to TRBJ1-2; 7 bases fit TRBD1. The trim removed 4 bases at V and 1 base at J, leaving 7 bases unmatched. Germline V CDR1 and CDR2: SGHTS, YDEGEE. The CDR3 has 15 residues. The CDR3 reads CASSPQGTLNYGYTF. The CDR3 DNA sequence: TGTGCCAGCAGCCCACAGGGGACCCTTAACTATGGCTACACCTTC.